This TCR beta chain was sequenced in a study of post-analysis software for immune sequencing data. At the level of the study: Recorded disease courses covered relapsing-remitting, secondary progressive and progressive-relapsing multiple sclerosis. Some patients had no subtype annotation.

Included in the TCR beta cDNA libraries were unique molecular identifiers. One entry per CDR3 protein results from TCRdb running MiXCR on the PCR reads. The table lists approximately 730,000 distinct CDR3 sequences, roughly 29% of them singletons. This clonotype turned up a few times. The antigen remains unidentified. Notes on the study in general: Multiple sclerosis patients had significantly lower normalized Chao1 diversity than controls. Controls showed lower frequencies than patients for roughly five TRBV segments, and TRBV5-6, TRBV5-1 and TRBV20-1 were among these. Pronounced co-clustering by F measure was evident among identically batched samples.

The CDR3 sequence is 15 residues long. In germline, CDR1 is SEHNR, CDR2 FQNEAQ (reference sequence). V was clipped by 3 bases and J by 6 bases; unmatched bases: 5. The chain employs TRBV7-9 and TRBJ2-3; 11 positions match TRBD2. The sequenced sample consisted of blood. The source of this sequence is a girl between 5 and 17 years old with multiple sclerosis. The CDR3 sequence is CASSLTSGKGDTQYF. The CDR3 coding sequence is TGTGCCAGCAGCTTGACTAGCGGGAAAGGGGATACGCAGTATTTT.